Below, 24 T cell receptor beta chains from the same sample are listed, as sequenced in a study of TIL therapy for anti-PD-1-resistant metastatic lung cancer. The immunoSEQ assay was v3. Data came from immunoSEQ multiplex PCR; TCRdb stores just in-frame clones and leaves some out. The sample lists more than 9,000 clones; about 70% were seen once. Time point described: pre-treatment sample, taken before nivolumab and TIL therapy. Most excised metastases sampled were pleural nodules or supraclavicular lymph nodes. This specimen consisted of tumor tissue, obtained at baseline. The receptors were gathered from a person aged 25 to 80 with non-small cell lung cancer.

This clone was detected once. As DNA, the CDR3 is TGTGCCAGCCCAGAGGACCCCCGAGGGGCAAACTATGGCTACACCTTC. As protein: CASPEDPRGANYGYTF. The J gene is TRBJ1-2, the V gene TRBV2; possible D gene TRBD1, 5 bases. V gave up 8 bases and J gave up 2 bases, with 21 bases separating them. The CDR3 runs to 16 residues. From germline, CDR1 is SNHLY and CDR2 FYNNEI.

This chain uses TRBV11-3 with TRBJ2-7; TRBD1 or TRBD2 may be the D gene (5 bases each). V was clipped by 5 bases and J by 2 bases, with 13 bases between them. Germline assignment: CDR1 SGHNT and CDR2 YENEEA. The length of the CDR3 is 14 residues. CDR3 protein: CASSLRDGTYEQYF. Here the CDR3 DNA reads TGTGCCAGCAGCCTAAGGGACGGTACCTACGAGCAGTACTTC.

The chain joins TRBV7-2 to TRBJ2-3; TRBD1 might be the D (6 bases). Germline V gives CDR1 SGHTA, CDR2 FQGNSA. CDR3 length equals 14 residues. Trimming removed 5 bases at V and 5 bases at J, with 14 bases between. CDR3 bases: TGTGCCAGCAGCCCAGGGACATTGGGAGATACGCAGTATTTT. Amino acid sequence: CASSPGTLGDTQYF.

The chain couples TRBV5-1 to TRBJ2-3; 8 bases are a match to TRBD2. Germline loops: CDR1 SGHRS, CDR2 YFSETQ. The CDR3 runs 15 residues. V gave up 1 base and J gave up 4 bases; unmatched junction bases: 5. In DNA, the CDR3 is TGCGCCAGCAGCTTGCCGGGAGGGCCGGCAGATACGCAGTATTTT. Encoded protein: CASSLPGGPADTQYF.

This sequence joins TRBV6-4 and TRBJ1-1, with D hard to call. V lost 6 bases and J lost 1, with 18 bases in between. This CDR3 region has 16 residues. Germline CDR1 and CDR2: MRHNA and SNTAGT. In DNA, the CDR3 is TGTGCCAGCAGCCCGACTTCAGGTTCGGGGAACACTGAAGCTTTCTTT. As protein: CASSPTSGSGNTEAFF.

The V and J genes are TRBV6-5 and TRBJ1-5; no clear D. V lost 6 bases and J lost 3, with 9 bases in between. Germline V lookup: CDR1 MNHEY, CDR2 SVGAGI. CDR3 length: 13 amino acids. The chain's CDR3 is CASSSGNNQPQHF. In nucleotides, the CDR3 is TGTGCCAGCAGCTCCGGGAACAATCAGCCCCAGCATTTT.

V usage is TRBV7-2 and J usage is TRBJ2-7; the D is unclear. Germline CDR1 SGHTA, CDR2 FQGNSA. This CDR3 comprises 11 residues. The germline V and J ends were trimmed by 6 bases and 4 bases, with 7 bases remaining between them. The CDR3 bases are TGTGCCAGCAGTTTTCAATACGAGCAGTACTTC. Translating it yields CASSFQYEQYF.

This chain uses TRBV5-5 with TRBJ1-2; D remains ambiguous. Germline CDR1 is SGHKS and CDR2 is YYEKEE (reference sequence). The CDR3 contains 14 residues. Trimming took off 0 bases at V and 7 bases at J, with 13 bases between the two ends. CDR3 coding DNA: TGTGCCAGCAGCTTGGGGCAGATTTATAGTGGCTACACCTTC. Amino acid sequence: CASSLGQIYSGYTF. Supplemented by reference TRBV5-5 and TRBJ1-2, the full variable domain reads DAGVTQSPTHLIKTRGQQVTLRCSPISGHKSVSWYQQVLGQGPQFIFQYYEKEERGRGNFPDRFSARQFPNYSSELNVNALLLGDSALYLCASSLGQIYSGYTFGSGTRLTVV.

The gene calls are TRBV9 and TRBJ2-3; 8 nucleotides match TRBD1. The length of the CDR3 is 17 residues. The J segment lost 2 bases and the V segment lost 1 base, leaving 9 bases of the junction unmatched. The V gene's germline CDR1 is SGDLS and CDR2 YYNGEE. The CDR3 bases are TGTGCCAGCAGCGTACTGGGCAGGGGGCCCTCCACAGATACGCAGTATTTT. Residues: CASSVLGRGPSTDTQYF.

The rearrangement links TRBV5-1 to TRBJ2-7, with 7 bases that match TRBD1. V shed 4 bases and J 2 bases; nucleotides not matched to a gene: 12. The CDR3 covers 16 residues. The germline V gene encodes CDR1 SGHRS and CDR2 YFSETQ. The CDR3 sequence: CASSPPAGGGPYEQYF. In DNA form, the CDR3 reads TGCGCCAGCAGCCCCCCAGCAGGGGGTGGACCCTACGAGCAGTACTTC.

This chain joins TRBV29-1 and TRBJ1-1, with unresolved D. Trimming stripped 8 bases from V and 1 base from J, with 11 bases between. CDR1 and CDR2 (germline): SQVTM, ANQGSEA. This CDR3 is built from 12 residues. For the CDR3, the DNA is TGCAGCACCTCATCCGAGAACACTGAAGCTTTCTTT. Translated, it gives CSTSSENTEAFF. Looking up the rest from reference TRBV29-1 and TRBJ1-1 gives the full variable domain: SAVISQKPSRDICQRGTSLTIQCQVDSQVTMMFWYRQQPGQSLTLIATANQGSEATYESGFVIDKFPISRPNLTFSTLTVSNMSPEDSSIYLCSTSSENTEAFFGQGTRLTVV.

The genes are TRBV21-1 and TRBJ2-7; no check of the table's D call, TRBD2, against the DNA was made. TRBV21-1 is an annotated pseudogene. The CDR3 consists of 14 residues. The CDR3 sequence: CASSTLETIYEQYF. The CDR3 coding sequence is TGTGCCAGCAGCACGCTAGAGACCATCTACGAGCAGTACTTC.

Notes on this clone: Likely a read error: the CDR3 ends without its conserved phenylalanine or tryptophan. CDR3 in DNA: TGTGCCAGCAGTTCCCAGGCGACCGAGCAGTACCTC. This gives the protein CASSSQATEQYL. The chain recombines TRBV6-6 with TRBJ2-7; no clear D. The germline V gene encodes CDR1 MNHNY and CDR2 SVGAGI (reference sequence). CDR3 size: 12 residues. Between the trimmed V and J ends, which lost 4 bases and 6 bases, there was a span of 10 bases.

The J gene is TRBJ2-7, the V gene TRBV10-3; 9 bases are shared with TRBD2. The J segment lost 4 bases and the V segment lost 2 bases, leaving 3 bases of the junction unmatched. This CDR3 comprises 14 residues. Germline lookup yields CDR1 ENHRY and CDR2 SYGVKD. In nucleotides, the CDR3 is TGTGCCATCAGTGAGGCTAGCGGGGCTTACGAGCAGTACTTC. Translating gives CAISEASGAYEQYF.

The rearrangement uses TRBV7-9 and TRBJ1-4; unclear D gene. CDR3 length: 14 amino acids. The ends were cut back, 3 bases at V and 6 bases at J, with 11 bases in the middle. Germline-derived CDR1 and CDR2 are SEHNR and FQNEAQ (reference sequence). CDR3 protein: CASSLETAYEKLFF. As DNA, the CDR3 is TGTGCCAGCAGCTTGGAGACCGCCTATGAAAAACTGTTTTTT.

The gene calls are TRBV29-1 and TRBJ1-1; 10 bases are shared with TRBD1. V lost 4 bases to trimming and J lost 1 base; unmatched junction nucleotides: 3. CDR3 length: 14 amino acids. Per the germline V gene, CDR1 is SQVTM and CDR2 is ANQGSEA. The CDR3 loop reads CSVAGQGGNTEAFF. The CDR3 nucleotides are TGCAGCGTTGCAGGACAGGGGGGGAACACTGAAGCTTTCTTT.

This clone has more than one count but fewer than ten. The V and J genes are TRBV21-1 and TRBJ2-4; TRBD1, the table's D call, lacks a check against the DNA. TRBV21-1 is classified as a pseudogene. The CDR3 covers 18 residues. DNA of the CDR3: TGTGCCAGCAGCAAAGCGAGGGGGCGCGGGTTAGCCAAAAACATTCAGTACTTC. Its protein is CASSKARGRGLAKNIQYF.

V gene TRBV27 combines with J gene TRBJ1-2; possibly TRBD1 for D (6 bases). CDR1 is MNHEY, CDR2 SMNVEV, per germline (reference sequence). The V end lost 2 bases, the J end lost 8 bases, and 12 bases lay between the germline ends. The CDR3 consists of 13 residues. The chain's CDR3 is CASSLMGASGYTF. DNA for the CDR3: TGTGCCAGCAGTTTAATGGGGGCTTCGGGCTACACCTTC.

The genes are TRBV27 and TRBJ1-5; tentative D call: TRBD1 (6 bases). The length of the CDR3 is 13 residues. Germline V CDR1 and CDR2: MNHEY, SMNVEV (reference sequence). V lost 3 bases, J lost 6 bases, and 9 bases lay in between. The CDR3 coding sequence is TGTGCCAGCAGTTTGGGGGCAAGTCAGCCCCAGCATTTT. Encoded protein: CASSLGASQPQHF.

The chain links TRBV27 to TRBJ1-1; D is unclear. This CDR3 is 14 amino acids long. V was cut by 2 bases and J by 2 bases, with 9 bases left in between. CDR1 and CDR2 (germline): MNHEY, SMNVEV (reference sequence). This CDR3 is CASSLVGINTEAFF. Written as DNA, the CDR3 is TGTGCCAGCAGTTTAGTCGGGATTAACACTGAAGCTTTCTTT.

In its sample, this clone was seen once. The chain uses TRBV29-1 and TRBJ2-1, with TRBD1 matching over 9 bases. Germline V gives CDR1 SQVTM, CDR2 ANQGSEA. Trimming took 5 bases from V and 7 from J; bases not matched to a gene: 12. CDR3 length equals 15 residues. The CDR3 DNA reads TGCAGCGTTCGACCCACAGGGGGCTTTGGGAATGAGCAGTTCTTC. Translated: CSVRPTGGFGNEQFF.

The chain carries TRBV28 and TRBJ1-2; 12 positions match TRBD1. V trimming: 3 bases; J trimming: 5 bases; junction bases outside the gene matches: 4. The CDR3 has 15 residues. Germline V lookup: CDR1 MDHEN, CDR2 SYDVKM. The CDR3 loop reads CASSFRDRGLYGYTF. The CDR3 nucleotides read TGTGCCAGCAGTTTCCGGGACAGGGGGCTTTATGGCTACACCTTC.

This clone appeared a single time. This rearrangement joins TRBV9 to TRBJ1-1; unclear D gene. Trimming stripped 4 bases from V and 6 bases from J, with 16 bases between. Germline V gives CDR1 SGDLS, CDR2 YYNGEE. The CDR3 has 14 amino acids. CDR3 nucleotide sequence: TGTGCCAGCAGCATCCTCGACCCGAGCCCTGAAGCTTTCTTT. This translates into CASSILDPSPEAFF.

This rearrangement joins TRBV5-1 to TRBJ2-3; 7 bases are a match to TRBD1. The CDR3 totals 16 residues. V lost 4 bases, J lost 1 base, and 9 bases stayed unmatched. The germline V gene encodes CDR1 SGHRS and CDR2 YFSETQ. CDR3 residues: CASSSTTGQGTDTQYF. The CDR3 DNA follows: TGCGCCAGCAGCAGTACGACAGGGCAAGGCACAGATACGCAGTATTTT.